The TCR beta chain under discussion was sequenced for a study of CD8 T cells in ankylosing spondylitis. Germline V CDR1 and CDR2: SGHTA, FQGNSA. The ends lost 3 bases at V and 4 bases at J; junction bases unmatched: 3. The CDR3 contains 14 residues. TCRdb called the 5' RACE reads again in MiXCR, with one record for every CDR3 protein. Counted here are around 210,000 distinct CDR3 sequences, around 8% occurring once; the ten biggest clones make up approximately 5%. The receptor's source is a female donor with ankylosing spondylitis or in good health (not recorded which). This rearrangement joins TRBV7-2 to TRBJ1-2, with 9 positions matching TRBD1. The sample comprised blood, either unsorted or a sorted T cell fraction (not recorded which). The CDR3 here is CASSLGTGIYGYTF. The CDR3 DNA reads TGTGCCAGCAGCTTGGGGACAGGGATCTATGGCTACACCTTC.